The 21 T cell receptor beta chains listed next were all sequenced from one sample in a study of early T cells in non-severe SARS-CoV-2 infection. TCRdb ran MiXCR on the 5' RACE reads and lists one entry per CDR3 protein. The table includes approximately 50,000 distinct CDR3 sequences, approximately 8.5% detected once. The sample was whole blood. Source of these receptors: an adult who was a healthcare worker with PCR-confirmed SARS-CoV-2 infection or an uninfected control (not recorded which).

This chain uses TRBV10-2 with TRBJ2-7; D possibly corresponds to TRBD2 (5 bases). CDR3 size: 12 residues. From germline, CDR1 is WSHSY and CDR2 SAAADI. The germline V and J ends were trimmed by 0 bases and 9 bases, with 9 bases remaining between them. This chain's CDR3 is CASSESGDGQYF. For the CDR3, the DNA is TGCGCCAGCAGTGAGTCCGGGGATGGGCAGTACTTC.

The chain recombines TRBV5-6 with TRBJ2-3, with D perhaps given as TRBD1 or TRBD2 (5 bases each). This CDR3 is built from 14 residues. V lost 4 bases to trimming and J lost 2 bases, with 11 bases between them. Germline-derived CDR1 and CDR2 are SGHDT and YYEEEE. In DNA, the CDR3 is TGTGCCAGCAGCCCGGGACCGGTCACAGATACGCAGTATTTT. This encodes CASSPGPVTDTQYF.

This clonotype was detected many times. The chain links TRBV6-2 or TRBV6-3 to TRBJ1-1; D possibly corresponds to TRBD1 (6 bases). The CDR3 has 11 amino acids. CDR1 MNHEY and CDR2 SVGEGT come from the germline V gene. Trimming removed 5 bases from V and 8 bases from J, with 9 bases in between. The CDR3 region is CASSQQGEAFF. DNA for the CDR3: TGTGCCAGCAGTCAACAGGGCGAAGCTTTCTTT.

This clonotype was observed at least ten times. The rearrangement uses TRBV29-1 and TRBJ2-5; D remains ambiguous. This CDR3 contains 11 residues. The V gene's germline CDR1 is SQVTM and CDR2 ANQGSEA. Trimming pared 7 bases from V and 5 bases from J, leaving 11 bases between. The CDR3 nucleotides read TGCAGCGCTTGGGAAGGGGAGACCCAGTACTTC. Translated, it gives CSAWEGETQYF.

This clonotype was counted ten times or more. The CDR3 DNA sequence: TGTGCCAGCAGATTCGGATACTATGGCTACACCTTC. Residues: CASRFGYYGYTF. The genes are TRBV28 and TRBJ1-2; no definite D call. CDR1 and CDR2 from the germline V gene are MDHEN and SYDVKM. The CDR3 extends over 12 amino acids. V shed 6 bases and J shed 3 bases, with 8 bases lying between them.

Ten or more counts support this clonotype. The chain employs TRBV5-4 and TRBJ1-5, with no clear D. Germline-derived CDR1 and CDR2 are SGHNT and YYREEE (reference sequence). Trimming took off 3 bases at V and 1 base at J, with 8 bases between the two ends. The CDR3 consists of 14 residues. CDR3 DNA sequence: TGTGCCAGCAGCTATAGTGGGAGCAATCAGCCCCAGCATTTT. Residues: CASSYSGSNQPQHF.

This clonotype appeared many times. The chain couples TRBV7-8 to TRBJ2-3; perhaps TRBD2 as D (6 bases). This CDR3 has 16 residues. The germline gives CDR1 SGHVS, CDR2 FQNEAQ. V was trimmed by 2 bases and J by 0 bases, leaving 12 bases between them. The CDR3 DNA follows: TGTGCCAGCAGCTTACTGGGACTGTCGAGCACAGATACGCAGTATTTT. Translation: CASSLLGLSSTDTQYF. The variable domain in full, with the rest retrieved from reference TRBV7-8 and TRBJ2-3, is GAGVSQSPRYKVAKRGQDVALRCDPISGHVSLFWYQQALGQGPEFLTYFQNEAQLDKSGLPSDRFFAERPEGSVSTLKIQRTQQEDSAVYLCASSLLGLSSTDTQYFGPGTRLTVL.

CDR3 DNA: TGTGCCATCAGTGGGGGACAGTTGGATAACTATGGCTACACCTTC. Its protein is CAISGGQLDNYGYTF. The V and J genes are TRBV10-3 and TRBJ1-2; TRBD1 agrees at 7 bases. This CDR3 contains 15 residues. Per germline, CDR1 ENHRY and CDR2 SYGVKD. J was trimmed by 1 base and V by 4 bases; bases with no gene match: 6.

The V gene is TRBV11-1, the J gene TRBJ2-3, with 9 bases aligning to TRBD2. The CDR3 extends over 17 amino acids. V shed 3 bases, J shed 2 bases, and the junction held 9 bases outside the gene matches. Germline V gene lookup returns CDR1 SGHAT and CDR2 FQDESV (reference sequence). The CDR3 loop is CASSFGAWTSDTDTQYF. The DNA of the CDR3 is TGTGCCAGCAGCTTTGGGGCATGGACTAGCGACACAGATACGCAGTATTTT.

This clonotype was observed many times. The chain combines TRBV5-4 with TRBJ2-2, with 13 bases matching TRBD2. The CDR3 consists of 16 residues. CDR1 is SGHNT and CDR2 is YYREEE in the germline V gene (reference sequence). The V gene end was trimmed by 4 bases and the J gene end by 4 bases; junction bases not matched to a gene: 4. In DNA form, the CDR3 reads TGTGCCAGCAGCCGCGGACTAGCGGGAGTCACCGGGGAGCTGTTTTTT. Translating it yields CASSRGLAGVTGELFF.

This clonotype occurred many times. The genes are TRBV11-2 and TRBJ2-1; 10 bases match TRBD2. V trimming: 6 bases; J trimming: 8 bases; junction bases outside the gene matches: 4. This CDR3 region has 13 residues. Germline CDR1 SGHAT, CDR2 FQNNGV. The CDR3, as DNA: TGTGCCAGCAGGGCTAGCGGGAGCGATGAGCAGTTCTTC. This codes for CASRASGSDEQFF. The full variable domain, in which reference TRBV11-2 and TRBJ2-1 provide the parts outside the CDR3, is EAGVAQSPRYKIIEKRQSVAFWCNPISGHATLYWYQQILGQGPKLLIQFQNNGVVDDSQLPKDRFSAERLKGVDSTLKIQPAKLEDSAVYLCASRASGSDEQFFGPGTRLTVL.

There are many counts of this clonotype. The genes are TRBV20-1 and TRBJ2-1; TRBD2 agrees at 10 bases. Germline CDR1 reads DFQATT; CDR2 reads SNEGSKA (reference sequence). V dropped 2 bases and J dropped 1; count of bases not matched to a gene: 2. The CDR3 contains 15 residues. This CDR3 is CSARPLAGSYNEQFF. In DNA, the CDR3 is TGCAGTGCTAGACCACTAGCGGGATCCTACAATGAGCAGTTCTTC.

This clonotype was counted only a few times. The CDR3 DNA reads as TGTGCCAGCAGCCAAGATTGGGGACGAGTGACCGGGGAGCTGTTTTTT. Translating gives CASSQDWGRVTGELFF. The J gene is TRBJ2-2, the V gene TRBV4-2; D is tentatively TRBD1 or TRBD2 (5 bases each). V was pared by 0 bases and J by 5 bases, with 13 bases between. Germline CDR1 and CDR2: LGHNA and YNFKEQ. This CDR3 comprises 16 residues.

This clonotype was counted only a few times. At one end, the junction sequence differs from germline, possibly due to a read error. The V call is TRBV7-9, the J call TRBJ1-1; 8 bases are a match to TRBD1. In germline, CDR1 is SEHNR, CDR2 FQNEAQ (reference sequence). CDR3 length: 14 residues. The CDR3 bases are TGTGCCAGCAGCTTACAGGGGGCGTACACTGAAGTTTTCTTT. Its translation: CASSLQGAYTEVFF.

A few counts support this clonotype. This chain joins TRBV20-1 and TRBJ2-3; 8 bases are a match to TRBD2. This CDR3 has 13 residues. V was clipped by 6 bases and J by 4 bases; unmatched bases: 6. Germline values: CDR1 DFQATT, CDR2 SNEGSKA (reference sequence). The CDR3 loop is CSAPAGVADTQYF. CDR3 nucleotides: TGCAGTGCCCCAGCGGGAGTGGCAGATACGCAGTATTTT.

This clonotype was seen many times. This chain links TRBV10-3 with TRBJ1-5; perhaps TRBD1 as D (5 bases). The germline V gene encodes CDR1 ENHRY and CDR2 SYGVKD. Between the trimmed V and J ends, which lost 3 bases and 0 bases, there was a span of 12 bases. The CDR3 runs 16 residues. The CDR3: CAISDDSTYSNQPQHF. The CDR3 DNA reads TGTGCCATCAGTGACGACAGTACATATAGCAATCAGCCCCAGCATTTT.

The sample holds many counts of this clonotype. The CDR3 DNA reads TGTGCCATCAGTGACAGCGGAAGCTCCTACGAGCAGTACTTC. Its translation is CAISDSGSSYEQYF. J is TRBJ2-7 and V is TRBV10-3, with D possibly being TRBD2 (5 bases). V was trimmed by 3 bases and J by 0 bases, leaving 9 bases between them. CDR1 is ENHRY and CDR2 is SYGVKD in the germline V gene. The CDR3 totals 14 residues.

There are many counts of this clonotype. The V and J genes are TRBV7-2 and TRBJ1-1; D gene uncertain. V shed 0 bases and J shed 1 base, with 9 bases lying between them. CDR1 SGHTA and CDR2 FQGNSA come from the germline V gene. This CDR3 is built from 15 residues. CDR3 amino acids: CASSLAIRGNTEAFF. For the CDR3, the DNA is TGTGCCAGCAGCTTAGCGATCAGAGGGAACACTGAAGCTTTCTTT.

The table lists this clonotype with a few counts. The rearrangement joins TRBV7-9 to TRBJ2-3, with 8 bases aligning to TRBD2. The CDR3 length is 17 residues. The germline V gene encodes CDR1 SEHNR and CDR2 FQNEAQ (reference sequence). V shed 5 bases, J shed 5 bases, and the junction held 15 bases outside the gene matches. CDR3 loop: CASSQRARAGDGDTQYF. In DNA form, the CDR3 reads TGTGCCAGCAGCCAAAGAGCTCGAGCGGGAGATGGAGATACGCAGTATTTT.

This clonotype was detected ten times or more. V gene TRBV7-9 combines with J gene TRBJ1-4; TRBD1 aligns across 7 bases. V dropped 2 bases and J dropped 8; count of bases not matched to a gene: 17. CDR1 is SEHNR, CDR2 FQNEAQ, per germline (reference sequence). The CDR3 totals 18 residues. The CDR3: CASSLRLTGGQVGEKLFF. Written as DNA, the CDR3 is TGTGCCAGCAGCTTAAGGTTAACCGGCGGACAGGTTGGCGAAAAACTGTTTTTT.

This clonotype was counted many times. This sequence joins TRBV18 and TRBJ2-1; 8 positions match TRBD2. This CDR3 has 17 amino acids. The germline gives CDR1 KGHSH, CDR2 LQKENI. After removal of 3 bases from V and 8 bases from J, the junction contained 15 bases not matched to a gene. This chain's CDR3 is CASSPLAGPPSGYEQFF. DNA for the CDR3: TGTGCCAGCTCACCCCTAGCGGGCCCCCCGAGTGGCTATGAGCAGTTCTTC.